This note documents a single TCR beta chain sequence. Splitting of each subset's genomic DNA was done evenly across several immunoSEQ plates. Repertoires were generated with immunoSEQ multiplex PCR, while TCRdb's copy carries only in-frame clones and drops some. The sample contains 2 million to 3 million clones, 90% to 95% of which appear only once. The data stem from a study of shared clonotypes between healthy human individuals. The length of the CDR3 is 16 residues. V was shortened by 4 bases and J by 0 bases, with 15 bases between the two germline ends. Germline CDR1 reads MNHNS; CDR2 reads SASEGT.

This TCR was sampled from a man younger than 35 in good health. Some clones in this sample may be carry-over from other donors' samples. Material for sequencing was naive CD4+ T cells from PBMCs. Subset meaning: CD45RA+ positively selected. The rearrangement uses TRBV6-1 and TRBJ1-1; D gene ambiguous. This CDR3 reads CASSAATRLLNTEAFF. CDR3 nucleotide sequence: TGTGCCAGCAGTGCCGCTACCCGACTCTTGAACACTGAAGCTTTCTTT.